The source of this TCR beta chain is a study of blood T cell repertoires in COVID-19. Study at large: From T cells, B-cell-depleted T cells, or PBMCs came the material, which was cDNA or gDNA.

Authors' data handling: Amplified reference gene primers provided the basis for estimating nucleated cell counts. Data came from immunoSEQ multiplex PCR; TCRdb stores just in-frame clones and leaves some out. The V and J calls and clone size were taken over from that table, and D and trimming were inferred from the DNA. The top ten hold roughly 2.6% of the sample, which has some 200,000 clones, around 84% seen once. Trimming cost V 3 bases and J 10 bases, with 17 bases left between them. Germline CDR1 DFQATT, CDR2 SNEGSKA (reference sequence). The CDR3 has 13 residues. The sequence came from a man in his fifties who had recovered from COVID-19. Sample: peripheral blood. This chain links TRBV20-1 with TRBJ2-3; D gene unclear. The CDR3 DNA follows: TGCAGTGCTAGTAGGAAGGAAGGAGCGCCGCAGTATTTT. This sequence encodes CSASRKEGAPQYF.